This T cell receptor beta chain emerged from a study of blood T cell repertoires in COVID-19. Those who participated ranged in age from roughly 18 to 95 years and resided in under 25 US areas. Donors of Cohort 3 who recovered were those that had two negative PCRs, clearance, or symptom resolution. The CDR3 extends over 14 amino acids. Germline V gene sequence: CDR1 SQVTM, CDR2 ANQGSEA. The V gene lost 4 bases and the J gene lost 2 bases, with 14 bases spanning the gap. Original processing methods: Estimates of nucleated cell counts were drawn from the amplification of reference gene primers. The repertoire was sequenced with immunoSEQ multiplex PCR; TCRdb's copy has only in-frame clones and lacks some. V, J and clone size were drawn from that table, and D and trimming were deduced from the DNA. This sample has 150,000 or so clones; over 65% occur once, and the top ten carry just over 6%.

The chain joins TRBV29-1 to TRBJ1-2, with D perhaps TRBD1 (6 bases). Sequencing used PBMCs or T cells enriched from blood (not recorded which). The source of this sequence is a woman aged 45-65 years who had recovered from COVID-19. Here the CDR3 reads CSVVRQGTNYGYTF. CDR3 sequence (DNA): TGCAGCGTTGTCAGGCAGGGGACCAACTATGGCTACACCTTC.